Listed here is a single T cell receptor (beta chain). This sample is drawn from a study of T cell changes during pregnancy in multiple sclerosis. The protocol was immunoSEQ multiplex PCR, while the TCRdb copy is restricted to in-frame clones and leaves out a portion. The table includes about 59,000 clones, about 94% detected once. The germline V and J ends were trimmed by 1 base and 4 bases, with 16 bases remaining between them. The germline V gene encodes CDR1 LNHNV and CDR2 YYDKDF (reference sequence). The CDR3 contains 16 residues. The origin of this receptor is a female donor with multiple sclerosis, enrolled in a pregnancy study. The chain recombines TRBV15 with TRBJ1-2, with a possible D match to TRBD1 (5 bases). The specimen comprised CD4+ T cells from peripheral blood mononuclear cells, sampled before pregnancy. The CDR3 DNA reads as TGTGCCACCAGCAGAGTATTAGACAGACAGTCCTATGGCTACACCTTC. This sequence encodes CATSRVLDRQSYGYTF.